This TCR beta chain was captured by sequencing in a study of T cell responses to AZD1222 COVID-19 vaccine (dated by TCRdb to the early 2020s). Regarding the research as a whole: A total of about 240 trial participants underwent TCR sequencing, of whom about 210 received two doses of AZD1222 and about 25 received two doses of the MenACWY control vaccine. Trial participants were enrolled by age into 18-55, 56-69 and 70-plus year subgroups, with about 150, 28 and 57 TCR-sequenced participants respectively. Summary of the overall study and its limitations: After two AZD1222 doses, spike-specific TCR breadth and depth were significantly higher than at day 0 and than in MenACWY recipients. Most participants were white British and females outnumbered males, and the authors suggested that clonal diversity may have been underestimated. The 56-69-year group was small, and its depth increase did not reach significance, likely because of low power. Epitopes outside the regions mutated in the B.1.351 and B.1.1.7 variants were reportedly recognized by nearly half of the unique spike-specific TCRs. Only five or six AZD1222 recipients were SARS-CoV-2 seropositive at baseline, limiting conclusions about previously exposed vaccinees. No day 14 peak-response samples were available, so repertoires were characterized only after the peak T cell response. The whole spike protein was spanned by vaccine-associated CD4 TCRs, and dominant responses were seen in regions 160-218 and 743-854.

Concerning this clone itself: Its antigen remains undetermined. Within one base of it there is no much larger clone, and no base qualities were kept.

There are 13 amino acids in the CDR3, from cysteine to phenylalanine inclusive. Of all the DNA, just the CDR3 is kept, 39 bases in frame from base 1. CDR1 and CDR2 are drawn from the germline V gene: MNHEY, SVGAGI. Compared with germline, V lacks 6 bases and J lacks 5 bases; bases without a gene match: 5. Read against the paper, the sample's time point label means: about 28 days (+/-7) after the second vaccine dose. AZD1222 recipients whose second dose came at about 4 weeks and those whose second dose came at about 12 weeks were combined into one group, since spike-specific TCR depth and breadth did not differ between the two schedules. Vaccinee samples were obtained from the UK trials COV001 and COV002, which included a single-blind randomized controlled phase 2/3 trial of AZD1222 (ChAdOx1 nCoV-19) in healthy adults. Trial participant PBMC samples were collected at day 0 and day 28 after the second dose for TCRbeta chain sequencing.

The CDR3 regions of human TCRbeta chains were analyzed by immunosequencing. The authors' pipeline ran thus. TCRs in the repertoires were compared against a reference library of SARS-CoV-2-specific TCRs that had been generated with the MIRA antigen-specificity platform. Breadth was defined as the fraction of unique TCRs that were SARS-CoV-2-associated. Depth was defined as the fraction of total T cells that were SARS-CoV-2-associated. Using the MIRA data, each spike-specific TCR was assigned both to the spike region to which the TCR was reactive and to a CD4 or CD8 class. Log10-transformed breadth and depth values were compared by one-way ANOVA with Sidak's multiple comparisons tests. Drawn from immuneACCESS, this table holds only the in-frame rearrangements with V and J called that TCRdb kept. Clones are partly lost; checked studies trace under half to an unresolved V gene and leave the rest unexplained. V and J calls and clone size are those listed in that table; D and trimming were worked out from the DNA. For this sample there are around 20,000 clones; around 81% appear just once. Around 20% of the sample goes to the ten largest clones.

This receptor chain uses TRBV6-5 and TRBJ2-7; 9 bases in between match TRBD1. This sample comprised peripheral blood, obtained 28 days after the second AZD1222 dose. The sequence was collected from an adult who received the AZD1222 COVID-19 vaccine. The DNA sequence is TGTGCCAGCAGCAGGGACAGGGTCCACGAGCAGTACTTC. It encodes CASSRDRVHEQYF.